The 29 T cell receptor beta chains below were found in one sample sequenced in a study of T cells in women clearing cervical HPV infection. The method was immunoSEQ multiplex PCR; TCRdb's version includes in-frame clones alone and lacks a portion of them. The sample shows around 30,000 clones, and 2.5% to 3% sits with its ten largest clones. Sequences were obtained from blood buffy coat. These receptors were taken from a woman aged 18-70 years with a cervical HPV16 infection that either progressed to CIN3+ or cleared (not recorded which).

The covered CDR3 bases are TGTGCCAGCTCACTAGACTTGGGTGAG. Protein product: CASSLDLGE. The entire CDR3 sequence reads CASSLDLGEQFF. V gene TRBV2 combines with J gene TRBJ2-1; TRBD2 might be the D (5 bases). The CDR3 end lies 3 residues beyond the end of the read and is filled in from the germline J gene. Germline values: CDR1 SNHLY, CDR2 FYNNEI. Trimming left V 8 bases short and J 9 bases short, with 14 bases between. The CDR3 runs 12 residues.

Concerning this clone itself: The read finishes 3 residues shy of the CDR3 end, and the germline J gene is used to complete it. The chain is built from TRBV5-5 and TRBJ2-7, with 12 positions matching TRBD1. V trimming: 3 bases; J trimming: 4 bases; junction bases outside the gene matches: 2. The CDR3 covers 14 residues. Germline loops: CDR1 SGHKS, CDR2 YYEKEE (reference sequence). The DNA read from the CDR3 is TGTGCCAGCAGCTCGGGACAGGGGGCTTACGAG. Translating it yields CASSSGQGAYE. The complete CDR3 reads CASSSGQGAYEQYF.

Remarks on this clone: From the germline J gene comes the end of the CDR3, since the read stops 3 residues before it. The chain links TRBV18 to TRBJ2-1; tentatively, D is TRBD1 (6 bases). The CDR3 consists of 16 residues. Looked up from germline, CDR1 is KGHSH and CDR2 is LQKENI. Between the trimmed V and J ends, which lost 1 base and 2 bases, there was a span of 12 bases. Incomplete CDR3 DNA: TGTGCCAGCTCACCACAGGGGGTTCAAACCTACAATGAG. Translated, it gives CASSPQGVQTYNE. In full, the CDR3 is CASSPQGVQTYNEQFF.

About this clone: The read falls 3 residues short of the CDR3 end, and the missing part is taken from the germline J gene. This rearrangement joins TRBV11-2 to TRBJ2-3; D gene ambiguous. From germline, CDR1 is SGHAT and CDR2 FQNNGV. V lost 4 bases to trimming and J lost 0 bases, with 8 bases between them. The CDR3 runs 14 residues. The CDR3 reads CASSSPRSTDTQYF. The covered CDR3 bases are TGTGCCAGCAGCTCCCCGAGGAGCACAGATACG.

CDR3 DNA (partial): TGTGCCACCAGTGCTTGGCGGGGCAATGAG. Its translation: CATSAWRGNE. The full CDR3 protein reads CATSAWRGNEQFF. The chain combines TRBV24-1 with TRBJ2-1; D is perhaps TRBD2 (6 bases). The observed sequence ends 3 residues before the CDR3 terminus, with the missing tail filled in from the germline J gene. Trimming shortened V by 5 bases and J by 6 bases, and 10 bases separated the two germline ends. The length of the CDR3 is 13 residues. Germline CDR1 KGHDR, CDR2 SFDVKD.

For this clone: The read terminates 3 residues ahead of where the CDR3 ends, so the germline J gene completes it. The chain recombines TRBV18 with TRBJ2-2; D tentatively fits TRBD1 or TRBD2 (5 bases each). CDR3 length: 14 amino acids. Trimming took off 2 bases at V and 6 bases at J, with 10 bases between the two ends. Germline CDR1 KGHSH, CDR2 LQKENI. CDR3: CASSPNRGAGELFF. The covered CDR3 bases are TGTGCCAGCTCACCAAACCGAGGGGCCGGGGAG.

Regarding this clone: The read halts 3 residues ahead of the CDR3 end, with the missing end drawn from the germline J gene. The chain combines TRBV7-9 with TRBJ2-1, with 7 bases identical to TRBD2. V lost 6 bases to trimming and J lost 5 bases; unmatched junction nucleotides: 10. From germline, CDR1 is SEHNR and CDR2 FQNEAQ (reference sequence). This CDR3 region has 15 residues. The sequenced part of the CDR3 DNA is TGTGCCAGCAGACCTTTCGGACTAGGAGACAATGAG. Residues: CASRPFGLGDNE. The whole CDR3 sequence reads CASRPFGLGDNEQFF. Variable domain in full (rest from reference TRBV7-9 and TRBJ2-1): DTGVSQNPRHKITKRGQNVTFRCDPISEHNRLYWYRQTLGQGPEFLTYFQNEAQLEKSRLLSDRFSAERPKGSFSTLEIQRTEQGDSAMYLCASRPFGLGDNEQFFGPGTRLTVL.

As concerns this clone: The read terminates 3 residues before the CDR3 end, so the remaining end is supplied by the germline J gene. V gene TRBV15 combines with J gene TRBJ2-7, with TRBD2 as a possible D gene (6 bases). The CDR3 length is 16 residues. V was pared by 3 bases and J by 2 bases, with 17 bases between. Per the germline V gene, CDR1 is LNHNV and CDR2 is YYDKDF (reference sequence). CDR3 sequence: CATSRTRTNDPYEQYF. The sequenced part of the CDR3 DNA is TGTGCCACCAGCAGGACTAGAACTAATGACCCCTACGAG. The full variable domain, rest sourced from reference TRBV15 and TRBJ2-7, is DAMVIQNPRYQVTQFGKPVTLSCSQTLNHNVMYWYQQKSSQAPKLLFHYYDKDFNNEADTPDNFQSRRPNTSFCFLDIRSPGLGDTAMYLCATSRTRTNDPYEQYFGPGTRLTVT.

The CDR3 loop reads CASSQATSSGNTIYF. The sequenced part of the CDR3 DNA is TGTGCCAGCAGCCAAGCTACGAGCTCTGGAAACACC. V gene TRBV7-9 combines with J gene TRBJ1-3, with no clear D. The CDR3 goes on 3 residues after the read ends, and that part is filled in from the germline J gene. There are 15 residues in the CDR3. Trimming removed 5 bases at V and 0 bases at J, with 11 bases between. Per germline, CDR1 SEHNR and CDR2 FQNEAQ (reference sequence). Full variable domain (rest looked up from reference TRBV7-9 and TRBJ1-3): DTGVSQNPRHKITKRGQNVTFRCDPISEHNRLYWYRQTLGQGPEFLTYFQNEAQLEKSRLLSDRFSAERPKGSFSTLEIQRTEQGDSAMYLCASSQATSSGNTIYFGEGSWLTVV.

As to this clone: The CDR3 goes on 3 residues after the read ends, and that part is filled in from the germline J gene. The chain carries TRBV7-9 and TRBJ1-5, with a weak D call TRBD1 (5 bases). CDR3 size: 13 residues. From germline, CDR1 is SEHNR and CDR2 FQNEAQ (reference sequence). CDR3 protein: CASSLAQGNPQHF. The sequenced part of the CDR3 DNA is TGTGCCAGCAGCTTAGCGCAGGGCAATCCC.

Note on this clone: The CDR3 end falls 3 residues outside the read, so it is completed with the germline J gene. The chain combines TRBV7-9 with TRBJ1-1; 10 bases line up with TRBD1. V dropped 5 bases and J dropped 3; count of bases not matched to a gene: 6. Per germline, CDR1 SEHNR and CDR2 FQNEAQ (reference sequence). The CDR3 spans 15 residues. CDR3 in amino acids: CASSERQGADTEAFF. CDR3 DNA, as far as it was read: TGTGCCAGCAGCGAGAGACAGGGGGCTGACACTGAA. Based on the CDR3 plus reference TRBV7-9 and TRBJ1-1, the full variable domain is DTGVSQNPRHKITKRGQNVTFRCDPISEHNRLYWYRQTLGQGPEFLTYFQNEAQLEKSRLLSDRFSAERPKGSFSTLEIQRTEQGDSAMYLCASSERQGADTEAFFGQGTRLTVV.

A word on this clone: The CDR3 is cut off 3 residues early in the read; its end comes from the germline J gene. The rearrangement links TRBV20-1 to TRBJ2-1; D may be TRBD2 (5 bases). V was pared by 5 bases and J by 0 bases, with 17 bases between. The CDR3 extends over 16 amino acids. CDR1 and CDR2 (germline): DFQATT, SNEGSKA (reference sequence). The DNA read from the CDR3 is TGCAGTGCTCACCGTGGAGGCGACAACTCCTACAATGAG. Translated: CSAHRGGDNSYNE. The entire CDR3 is CSAHRGGDNSYNEQFF.

Of note for this clone: Read sequence stops 3 residues before the CDR3 end, and the germline J gene provides the missing end. This chain uses TRBV28 with TRBJ1-2, with TRBD1 as a possible D gene (6 bases). V lost 5 bases, J lost 2 bases, and 15 bases lay in between. This CDR3 spans 15 amino acids. Looked up from germline, CDR1 is MDHEN and CDR2 is SYDVKM. Here the CDR3 reads CASSPGHMNNYGYTF. The DNA read from the CDR3 is TGTGCCAGCAGTCCGGGACATATGAACAACTATGGC.

Details on this clone: The read ends 3 residues early relative to the CDR3; the germline J gene fills the gap. The chain couples TRBV6-4 to TRBJ2-1; 13 positions agree with TRBD2. This CDR3 contains 15 residues. Germline trimming cut 3 bases from V and 7 bases from J; bases unmatched to any gene: 3. Germline lookup yields CDR1 MRHNA and CDR2 SNTAGT. CDR3 DNA (partial): TGTGCCAGCAGTGAACTAGCGGGAGGGCTTAATGAG. It is translated as CASSELAGGLNE. The full CDR3 protein reads CASSELAGGLNEQFF.

Notes on this clone: The CDR3 end is not reached by the read, which stops 3 residues before it; the germline J gene fills it in. The V call is TRBV19, the J call TRBJ1-5, with no clear D. The CDR3 totals 12 residues. V shed 5 bases and J shed 4 bases, with 6 bases lying between them. The germline V gene encodes CDR1 LNHDA and CDR2 SQIVND (reference sequence). The sequenced CDR3 bases are TGTGCCAGTAGTCTCAGAAATCAGCCC. Its protein is CASSLRNQP. The CDR3, in full, reads CASSLRNQPQHF.

Concerning this clone itself: From the germline J gene comes the end of the CDR3, since the read stops 3 residues before it. The V gene is TRBV7-2, the J gene TRBJ2-2; tentative D call: TRBD2 (6 bases). CDR3 size: 13 residues. V was pared by 5 bases and J by 6 bases, with 10 bases between. Germline V gene sequence: CDR1 SGHTA, CDR2 FQGNSA. CDR3 sequence: CASSVRLAGELFF. The CDR3 bases that were read are TGTGCCAGCAGCGTCAGACTAGCCGGGGAG.

About this clone itself: The CDR3 extends 3 residues past the end of the read, so its final part is completed from the germline J gene. The rearrangement joins TRBV30 to TRBJ1-2; 11 nucleotides agree with TRBD1. Looked up from germline, CDR1 is GTSNPN and CDR2 is SVGIG (reference sequence). The CDR3 spans 13 residues. Partial CDR3 DNA: TGTGCCTGGAGTGCCCGGGACAGGGGGGGC. Translated, it gives CAWSARDRGG. The full CDR3 protein is CAWSARDRGGYTF.

Comments on this clone: The read ends 3 residues before the CDR3 terminus; that terminus is restored from the germline J gene. V is TRBV18 and J is TRBJ2-7; 7 nucleotides align to TRBD2. Germline assignment: CDR1 KGHSH and CDR2 LQKENI. Germline trimming cut 5 bases from V and 0 bases from J; bases unmatched to any gene: 4. There are 14 residues in the CDR3. The covered CDR3 bases are TGTGCCAGCTCAAGCGGGGCCACCTCCTACGAG. This encodes CASSSGATSYE. The full-length CDR3 reads as CASSSGATSYEQYF.

Details on this clone: The read finishes 3 residues shy of the CDR3 end, and the germline J gene is used to complete it. This chain links TRBV2 with TRBJ1-5; 9 positions agree with TRBD1. V lost 8 bases, J lost 5 bases, and 4 bases stayed unmatched. The germline V gene encodes CDR1 SNHLY and CDR2 FYNNEI. The CDR3 extends over 13 amino acids. The CDR3 loop is CASGTGYDQPQHF. The CDR3 DNA, read in part, is TGTGCCAGCGGGACAGGGTACGATCAGCCC.

Details on this clone: The observed sequence ends 3 residues before the CDR3 terminus, with the missing tail filled in from the germline J gene. This specimen includes other DNA sequences encoding the same CDR3. J is TRBJ2-3 and V is TRBV7-6, with D tentatively TRBD2 (7 bases). Trimming removed 5 bases at V and 4 bases at J, with 19 bases between. This CDR3 region has 16 residues. From germline, CDR1 is SGHVS and CDR2 FNYEAQ. CDR3 bases read: TGTGCCAGCAGCAAACCTAGCGGAGGGGGGTCAGATACG. Protein sequence: CASSKPSGGGSDT. The whole CDR3 sequence is CASSKPSGGGSDTQYF.

To note about this clone: Read sequence stops 3 residues before the CDR3 end, and the germline J gene provides the missing end. The chain recombines TRBV6-1 with TRBJ2-5; 9 nucleotides line up with TRBD1. CDR3 length: 16 amino acids. V gave up 0 bases and J gave up 5 bases; unmatched junction bases: 7. Germline CDR1 reads MNHNS; CDR2 reads SASEGT. The sequenced part of the CDR3 DNA is TGTGCCAGCAGTGAAGCACCGGGACAGGGTTGGGAGACC. Its protein is CASSEAPGQGWET. The CDR3 reads in full as CASSEAPGQGWETQYF.

The CDR3 sequence is CASSRQGVRADTQYF. The part of the CDR3 DNA that was read is TGTGCCAGCAGTCGACAGGGGGTTAGGGCAGATACG. The chain couples TRBV6-2 or TRBV6-3 to TRBJ2-3; the match to TRBD1 covers 9 bases. Read sequence stops 3 residues before the CDR3 end, and the germline J gene provides the missing end. The ends lost 5 bases at V and 4 bases at J; junction bases unmatched: 7. CDR1 is MNHEY, CDR2 SVGEGT, per germline. The CDR3 has 15 residues.

In regard to this clone: The missing CDR3 end, 3 residues past where the read stops, is filled in from the germline J gene. The chain recombines TRBV6-1 with TRBJ2-6; D is ambiguous. This CDR3 is built from 16 residues. Trimming removed 1 base at V and 0 bases at J, with 7 bases between. Germline V CDR1 and CDR2: MNHNS, SASEGT. The part of the CDR3 DNA that was read is TGTGCCAGCAGTGAAGTAGTCGTCTCTGGGGCCAACGTC. Translating it yields CASSEVVVSGANV. Given in full, the CDR3 is CASSEVVVSGANVLTF.

Concerning this clone itself: Read coverage stops 3 residues before the CDR3 terminus; the germline J gene supplies the remainder. The rearrangement uses TRBV12-5 and TRBJ2-1, with 9 bases aligning to TRBD2. This CDR3 contains 15 residues. With V trimmed by 3 bases and J by 8 bases, 8 bases remained unmatched. The germline V gene encodes CDR1 LGHNT and CDR2 FRNRAP. The CDR3 protein is CASGFGSSGTYEQFF. The sequenced part of the CDR3 DNA is TGTGCTAGTGGTTTTGGGTCTAGCGGGACCTATGAG.

On this clone itself: The read terminates 3 residues ahead of where the CDR3 ends, so the germline J gene completes it. The chain is built from TRBV12-3 or TRBV12-4 and TRBJ2-1; 9 bases line up with TRBD1. The CDR3 consists of 12 residues. After removal of 6 bases from V and 9 bases from J, the junction contained 3 bases not matched to a gene. The CDR3 protein is CASSLDRGEQFF. The sequenced CDR3 bases are TGTGCCAGCAGCCTGGACAGGGGTGAG.

A remark on this clone: A read error may produce the germline difference seen at one junction end. The read falls 3 residues short of the CDR3 end, and the missing part is taken from the germline J gene. The chain links TRBV12-3 or TRBV12-4 to TRBJ2-3; D possibly corresponds to TRBD1 (6 bases). This CDR3 spans 14 amino acids. Incomplete CDR3 DNA: TGTGCCAGCAGACACAGGGACCGGTCAGAGACG. This codes for CASRHRDRSET. The CDR3 reads in full as CASRHRDRSETQYF.

A note on this clone: The read halts 3 residues ahead of the CDR3 end, with the missing end drawn from the germline J gene. V and J are TRBV5-1 and TRBJ1-2; 8 bases align to TRBD1. The J segment lost 2 bases and the V segment lost 4 bases, leaving 7 bases of the junction unmatched. CDR1 and CDR2 from the germline V gene are SGHRS and YFSETQ. The CDR3 loop spans 15 amino acids. CDR3 DNA, as far as it was read: TGCGCCAGCAGCCCAGGACAGGGACCAAACTATGGC. It encodes CASSPGQGPNYG. The CDR3 in full is CASSPGQGPNYGYTF.

CDR3 in amino acids: CASSLGGLAGANEQYF. Incomplete CDR3 DNA: TGTGCCAGTAGTCTAGGGGGACTAGCGGGAGCTAACGAG. This chain connects TRBV19 to TRBJ2-7, with TRBD2 matching over 14 bases. From the germline J gene comes the end of the CDR3, since the read stops 3 residues before it. This CDR3 spans 16 amino acids. V lost 5 bases and J lost 5; bases outside the gene matches: 8. Germline CDR1 LNHDA, CDR2 SQIVND (reference sequence).

Remarks on this clone: The CDR3 goes on 3 residues after the read ends, and that part is filled in from the germline J gene. The rearrangement joins TRBV2 to TRBJ2-5; TRBD1 aligns across 8 bases. Germline CDR1 and CDR2: SNHLY and FYNNEI. This CDR3 has 13 residues. V lost 6 bases, J lost 5 bases, and 5 bases stayed unmatched. CDR3 bases read: TGTGCCAGCAGAGAGACAGGGGTGGAGACC. Protein sequence: CASRETGVET. The whole CDR3 region reads CASRETGVETQYF.